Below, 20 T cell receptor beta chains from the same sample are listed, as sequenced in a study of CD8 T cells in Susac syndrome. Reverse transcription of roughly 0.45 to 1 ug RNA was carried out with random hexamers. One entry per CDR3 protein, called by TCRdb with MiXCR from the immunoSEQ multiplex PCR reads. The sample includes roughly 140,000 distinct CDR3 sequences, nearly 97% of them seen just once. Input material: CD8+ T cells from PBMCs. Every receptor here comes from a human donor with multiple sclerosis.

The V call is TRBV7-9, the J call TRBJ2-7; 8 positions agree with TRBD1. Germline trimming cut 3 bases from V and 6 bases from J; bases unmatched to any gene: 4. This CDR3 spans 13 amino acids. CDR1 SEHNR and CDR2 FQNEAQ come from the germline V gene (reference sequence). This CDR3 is CASSLYQGAEQYF. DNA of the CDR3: TGTGCCAGCAGCTTGTATCAGGGGGCCGAGCAGTACTTC.

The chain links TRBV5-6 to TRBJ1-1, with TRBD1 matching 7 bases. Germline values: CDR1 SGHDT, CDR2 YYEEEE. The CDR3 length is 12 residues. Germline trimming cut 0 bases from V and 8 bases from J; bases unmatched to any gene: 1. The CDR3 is CASSLVTGEAFF. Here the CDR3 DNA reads TGTGCCAGCAGCTTGGTGACAGGGGAAGCTTTCTTT.

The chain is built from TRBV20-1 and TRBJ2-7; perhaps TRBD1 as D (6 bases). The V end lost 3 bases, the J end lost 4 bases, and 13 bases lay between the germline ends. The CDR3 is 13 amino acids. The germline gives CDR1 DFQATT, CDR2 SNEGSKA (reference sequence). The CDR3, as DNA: TGCAGTGCTAGGGGGACATTCGCGTACGAGCAGTACTTC. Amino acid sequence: CSARGTFAYEQYF.

CDR3 residues: CASSLAHRGTKNIQYF. DNA for the CDR3: TGTGCCAGCAGTTTGGCCCACAGGGGAACCAAAAACATTCAGTACTTC. The V and J genes are TRBV27 and TRBJ2-4, with 7 bases fitting TRBD1. From germline, CDR1 is MNHEY and CDR2 SMNVEV (reference sequence). With 3 bases clipped from V and 2 bases from J, the junction kept 7 bases outside the gene matches. The CDR3 sequence is 16 residues long.

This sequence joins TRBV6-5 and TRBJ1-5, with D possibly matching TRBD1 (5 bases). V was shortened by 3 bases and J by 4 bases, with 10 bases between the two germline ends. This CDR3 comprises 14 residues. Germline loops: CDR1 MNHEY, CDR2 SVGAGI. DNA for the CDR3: TGTGCCAGCAGTTATCGGGGCGGGAATCAGCCCCAGCATTTT. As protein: CASSYRGGNQPQHF.

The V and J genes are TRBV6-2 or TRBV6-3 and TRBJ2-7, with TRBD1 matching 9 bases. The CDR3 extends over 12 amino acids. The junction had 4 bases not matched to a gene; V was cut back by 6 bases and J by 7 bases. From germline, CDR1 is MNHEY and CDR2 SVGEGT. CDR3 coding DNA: TGTGCCAGCAGACAGGGGGCGGCTGAGCAGTACTTC. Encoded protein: CASRQGAAEQYF.

CDR3 sequence: CSVVGGRVYEQYF. Here the CDR3 DNA reads TGCAGCGTTGTAGGGGGACGGGTCTACGAGCAGTACTTC. This chain connects TRBV29-1 to TRBJ2-7, with a weak D call TRBD1 (6 bases). Trimming shortened V by 4 bases and J by 3 bases, and 13 bases separated the two germline ends. Germline CDR1 and CDR2: SQVTM and ANQGSEA. CDR3 size: 13 residues.

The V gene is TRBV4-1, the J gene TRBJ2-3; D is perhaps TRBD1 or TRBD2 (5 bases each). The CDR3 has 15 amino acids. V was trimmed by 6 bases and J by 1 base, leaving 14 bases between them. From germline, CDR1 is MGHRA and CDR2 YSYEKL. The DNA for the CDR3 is TGCGCCAGCAGTTCCGGGACGTTTGGCACAGATACGCAGTATTTT. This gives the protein CASSSGTFGTDTQYF.

CDR3 in amino acids: CASSHSPLDYNEQFF. The CDR3 coding sequence is TGTGCCAGCAGTCACTCCCCTCTAGACTACAATGAGCAGTTCTTC. J is TRBJ2-1 and V is TRBV12-3 or TRBV12-4; unclear D gene. The length of the CDR3 is 15 residues. Trimming cost V 5 bases and J 3 bases, with 14 bases left between them.

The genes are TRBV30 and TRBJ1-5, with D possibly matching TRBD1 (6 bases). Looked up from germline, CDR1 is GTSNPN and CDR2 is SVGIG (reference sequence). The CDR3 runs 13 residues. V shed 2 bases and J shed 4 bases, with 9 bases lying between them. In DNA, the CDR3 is TGTGCCTGGAGTTGGGACATAAATCAGCCCCAGCATTTT. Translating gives CAWSWDINQPQHF.

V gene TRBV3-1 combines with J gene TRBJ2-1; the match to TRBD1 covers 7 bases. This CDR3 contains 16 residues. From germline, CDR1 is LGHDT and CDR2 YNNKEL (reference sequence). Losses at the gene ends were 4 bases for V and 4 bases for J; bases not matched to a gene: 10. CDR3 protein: CASSPRRDSIYNEQFF. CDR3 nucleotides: TGTGCCAGCAGCCCTCGACGGGACAGCATATACAATGAGCAGTTCTTC.

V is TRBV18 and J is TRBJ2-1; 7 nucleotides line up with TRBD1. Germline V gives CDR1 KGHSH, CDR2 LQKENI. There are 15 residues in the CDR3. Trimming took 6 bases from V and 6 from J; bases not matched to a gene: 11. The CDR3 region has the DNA TGTGCCAGCTCCCCTCGGGACAGTCAGTCCAATGAGCAGTTCTTC. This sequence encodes CASSPRDSQSNEQFF.

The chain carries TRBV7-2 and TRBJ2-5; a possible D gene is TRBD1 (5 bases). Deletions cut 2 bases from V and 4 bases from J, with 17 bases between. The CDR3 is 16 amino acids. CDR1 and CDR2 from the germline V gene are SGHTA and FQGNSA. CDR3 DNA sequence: TGTGCCAGCAGCTTAATTAGGACAACCATAGGAGAGACCCAGTACTTC. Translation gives CASSLIRTTIGETQYF.

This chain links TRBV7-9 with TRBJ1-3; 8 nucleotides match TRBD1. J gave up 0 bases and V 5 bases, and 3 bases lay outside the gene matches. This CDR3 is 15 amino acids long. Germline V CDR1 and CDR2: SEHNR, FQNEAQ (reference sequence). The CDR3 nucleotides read TGTGCCAGCAGCGCGGGACAGGTCTCTGGAAACACCATATATTTT. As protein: CASSAGQVSGNTIYF.

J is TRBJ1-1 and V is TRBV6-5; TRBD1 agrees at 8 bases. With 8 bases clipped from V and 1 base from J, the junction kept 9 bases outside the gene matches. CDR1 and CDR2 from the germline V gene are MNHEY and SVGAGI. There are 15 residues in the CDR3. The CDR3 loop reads CASGPQDRENTEAFF. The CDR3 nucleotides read TGTGCCAGCGGACCTCAGGACAGGGAGAACACTGAAGCTTTCTTT.

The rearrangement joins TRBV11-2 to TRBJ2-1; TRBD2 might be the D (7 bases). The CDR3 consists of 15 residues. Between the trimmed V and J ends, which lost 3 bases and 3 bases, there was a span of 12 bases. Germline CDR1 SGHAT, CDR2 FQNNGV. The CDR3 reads CASSFRGGHYNEQFF. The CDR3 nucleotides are TGTGCCAGCAGCTTTAGGGGGGGGCACTACAATGAGCAGTTCTTC.

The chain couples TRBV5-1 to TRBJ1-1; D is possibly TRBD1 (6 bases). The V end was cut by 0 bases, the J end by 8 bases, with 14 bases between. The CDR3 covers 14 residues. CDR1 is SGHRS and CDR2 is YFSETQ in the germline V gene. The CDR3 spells CASSLVGRGEEAFF. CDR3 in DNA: TGCGCCAGCAGCTTGGTCGGAAGGGGGGAAGAAGCTTTCTTT.

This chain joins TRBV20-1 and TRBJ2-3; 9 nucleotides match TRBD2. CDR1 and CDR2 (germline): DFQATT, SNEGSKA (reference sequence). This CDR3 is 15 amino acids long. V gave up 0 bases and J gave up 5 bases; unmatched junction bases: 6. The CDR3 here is CSARDSAGGRDTQYF. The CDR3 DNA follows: TGCAGTGCTAGAGATTCGGCGGGGGGGCGAGATACGCAGTATTTT.

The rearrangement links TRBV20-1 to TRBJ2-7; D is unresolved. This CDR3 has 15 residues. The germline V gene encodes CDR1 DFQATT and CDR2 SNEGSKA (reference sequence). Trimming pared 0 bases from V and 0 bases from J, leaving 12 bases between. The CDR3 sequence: CSARDRKVTSYEQYF. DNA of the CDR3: TGCAGTGCTAGAGACAGAAAAGTAACCTCCTACGAGCAGTACTTC.

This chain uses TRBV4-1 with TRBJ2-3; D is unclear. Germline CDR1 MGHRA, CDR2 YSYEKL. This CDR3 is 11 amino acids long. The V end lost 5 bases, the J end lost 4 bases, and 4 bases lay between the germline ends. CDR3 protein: CASSNADTQYF. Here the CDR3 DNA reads TGCGCCAGCAGCAACGCAGATACGCAGTATTTT.